A selection of T cell receptor beta chains follows, all from one sample in a study of shared clonotypes between healthy human individuals. Assay: immunoSEQ multiplex PCR; the TCRdb copy retains only in-frame clones and omits some. The table records approximately 2.5 million clones, roughly 92% of them present only once. Material: naive CD4+ T cells sorted from blood. Receptors originate from a man aged 18 to 30 in good health. Both conserved end residues are part of each CDR3. Each record gives: clone size, J gene, V gene, D gene, CDR3 DNA, CDR3 protein. The D gene is left open where the match is weak. Size tells how often a clone was seen (once, few, many) or the class of an expanded clone, and some rows leave it out.

NA TRBJ1-3 TRBV5-1 NA TGCGCCAGCAGCACGGATGGGTCTGGAAACACCATATATTTT CASSTDGSGNTIYF
NA TRBJ2-3 TRBV10-1 TRBD1 TGCGCCAGCAGTCCGGGGACAGGTCCTCACGATACGCAGTATTTT CASSPGTGPHDTQYF
few TRBJ2-1 TRBV4-3 TRBD2 TGCGCCAGCAGCCGGCTAGCGGCACTATACAATGAGCAGTTCTTC CASSRLAALYNEQFF
NA TRBJ1-6 TRBV7-2 NA TGTGCCAGCACCATTAACTGGAATTCACCCCTCCACTTT CASTINWNSPLHF
NA TRBJ2-1 TRBV5-1 TRBD1 TGCGCCAGCAGCGGACAGGGGGCAGAGAACAATGAGCAGTTCTTC CASSGQGAENNEQFF
NA TRBJ1-2 TRBV7-2 NA TGTGCCAGCAGCACAGGGTGGGGCTACACCTTC CASSTGWGYTF
NA TRBJ2-4 TRBV6-6 NA TGTGCCAGCAGGGACGTCAACATTCAGTACTTC CASRDVNIQYF
once TRBJ2-7 TRBV11-2 NA TGTGCCAGCAGCTTTCGAGGGGGCTACGAGCAGTACTTC CASSFRGGYEQYF
NA TRBJ2-7 TRBV20-1 NA TGCAGTGCTAGAGATCAAGTCGAGCAGTACTTC CSARDQVEQYF
NA TRBJ1-5 TRBV5-1 NA TGCGCCAGCAGCTTGGAGGGGATGGTCGGTCAGCCCCAGCATTTT CASSLEGMVGQPQHF
NA TRBJ1-2 TRBV9 NA TGTGCCAGCAGCCCCAAAGGTCCAAAAGAGGGCGGGCATGGCTACACCTTC CASSPKGPKEGGHGYTF
NA TRBJ2-1 TRBV19 TRBD2 TGTGCCAGCAAGCGGGGCGGGAGGGCCTACAATGAGCAGTTCTTC CASKRGGRAYNEQFF
NA TRBJ2-5 TRBV5-1 TRBD2 TGCGCCAGCAGCCCTGTGGGAGGGATACAAGAGACCCAGTACTTC CASSPVGGIQETQYF
NA TRBJ2-7 TRBV6-5 NA TGTGCCAGCAGTCTCAACCGACAGTCCTCCTACGAGCAGTACTTC CASSLNRQSSYEQYF
NA TRBJ2-4 TRBV6-6 TRBD2 TGTGCCAGCAGTTACCAAGTAGCGGGATTTAGAGACATTCAGTACTTC CASSYQVAGFRDIQYF
NA TRBJ1-4 TRBV6-1 NA TGTGCCAGCAGTGCCGAAGAAGTCTCCGAAAAACTGTTTTTT CASSAEEVSEKLFF
NA TRBJ2-5 TRBV10-3 NA TGTGCCATCAGTGGCCCAGGTGGAGAGACCCAGTACTTC CAISGPGGETQYF
NA TRBJ1-5 TRBV7-2 NA TGTGCCAGCAGCCTCGCACAGTTTAATCAGCCCCAGCATTTT CASSLAQFNQPQHF
once TRBJ2-3 TRBV5-6 NA TGTGCCAGCAGTTCTTCAGGGGGGGCAGATACGCAGTATTTT CASSSSGGADTQYF
NA TRBJ2-3 TRBV20-1 NA TGCAGTGCTCTTAGCACAGATACGCAGTATTTT CSALSTDTQYF
once TRBJ2-1 TRBV2 NA TGTGCCAGCATCCGGGATCGCTCCTACAATGAGCAGTTCTTC CASIRDRSYNEQFF
once TRBJ1-2 TRBV6-1 NA TGTGCCAACGGACAGATTAACTATGGCTACACCTTC CANGQINYGYTF
NA TRBJ2-7 TRBV27 TRBD2 TGTGCCAGCAGGACTAGCGGGAGGGGGCGCGAGCAGTACTTC CASRTSGRGREQYF
NA TRBJ2-7 TRBV7-2 NA TGTGCCAGCACCCAGGGTTCAGCCGAGCAGTACTTC CASTQGSAEQYF
NA TRBJ2-2 TRBV10-3 NA TGTGCCATCAGTGCCAGGGGTGACACCGGGGAGCTGTTTTTT CAISARGDTGELFF
NA TRBJ2-2 TRBV5-1 NA TGCGCCAGCAGCTTGGGGACTCACACCGGGGAGCTGTTTTTT CASSLGTHTGELFF
NA TRBJ2-3 TRBV21-1 NA TGTGCCAGCAGCAAAGAGCCAGGGGTACAAGGAGATACGCAGTATTTT CASSKEPGVQGDTQYF
NA TRBJ2-1 TRBV7-9 NA TGTGCCAGCAGCTCGGACACCTACTCCTACAATGAGCAGTTCTTC CASSSDTYSYNEQFF
NA TRBJ1-1 TRBV11-2 NA TGTGCCAGCAGCTATATTCCAGTGAACACTGAAGCTTTCTTT CASSYIPVNTEAFF
NA TRBJ2-3 TRBV10-3 TRBD2 TGTGCCATCACTAGCGGGAGTGGCTTAGATACGCAGTATTTT CAITSGSGLDTQYF
NA TRBJ2-1 TRBV7-2 NA TGTGCCAGCAGTTACCGCTGGACAAGGGTCGGGAATGAGCAGTTCTTC CASSYRWTRVGNEQFF
NA TRBJ2-3 TRBV11-3 NA TGTGCCAGCAGCTCCGGAATGGAGAGGGATACGCAGTATTTT CASSSGMERDTQYF
NA TRBJ1-2 TRBV28 NA TGTGCCAGCAGTCTCGGACAGATAGGCTATGGCTACACCTTC CASSLGQIGYGYTF
NA TRBJ1-5 TRBV28 NA TGTGCCAGCAGTTTATTTGGCCAGGGCGGGCAGCCCCAGCATTTT CASSLFGQGGQPQHF
NA TRBJ1-6 TRBV30 NA TGTGCCTGGACCCCGGTAGTGTCGCTAAATTCACCCCTCCACTTT CAWTPVVSLNSPLHF
few TRBJ1-1 TRBV18 TRBD1 TGTGCCAGTTCAGGACAGGGCAACACTGAAGCTTTCTTT CASSGQGNTEAFF
NA TRBJ1-3 TRBV7-2 NA TGTGCCAGCAGCAGGGAGACAGGATCCGGAAACACCATATATTTT CASSRETGSGNTIYF
once TRBJ2-6 TRBV5-8 NA TGTGCCAGCACAAGGTCTGGGGCCAACGTCCTGACTTTC CASTRSGANVLTF
NA TRBJ1-5 TRBV6-1 TRBD1 TGTGCCAGCAGACGATACCAGGGGGTCAATCAGCCCCAGCATTTT CASRRYQGVNQPQHF
NA TRBJ1-2 TRBV6-1 NA TGTGCCAGCAGTGAAAAAGGGGGTAGCAACTATGGCTACACCTTC CASSEKGGSNYGYTF